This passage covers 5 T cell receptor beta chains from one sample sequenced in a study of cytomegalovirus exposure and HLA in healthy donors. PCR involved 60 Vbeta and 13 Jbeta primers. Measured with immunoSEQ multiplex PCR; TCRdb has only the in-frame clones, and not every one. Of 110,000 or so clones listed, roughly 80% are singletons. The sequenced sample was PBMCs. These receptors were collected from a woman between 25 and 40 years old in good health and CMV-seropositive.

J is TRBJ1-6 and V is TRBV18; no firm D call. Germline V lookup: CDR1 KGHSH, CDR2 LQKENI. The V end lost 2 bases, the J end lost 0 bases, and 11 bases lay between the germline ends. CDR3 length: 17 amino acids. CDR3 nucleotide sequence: TGTGCCAGCTCACCAGAAATCACCAGCTCCTATAATTCACCCCTCCACTTT. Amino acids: CASSPEITSSYNSPLHF.

The CDR3 loop reads CASSPTDRSNTEAFF. For the CDR3, the DNA is TGTGCCAGCAGCCCAACCGACAGGTCGAACACTGAAGCTTTCTTT. The J gene is TRBJ1-1, the V gene TRBV5-4, with D possibly matching TRBD1 (6 bases). V was shortened by 4 bases and J by 1 base, with 14 bases between the two germline ends. Per the germline V gene, CDR1 is SGHNT and CDR2 is YYREEE (reference sequence). This CDR3 has 15 amino acids. Full variable domain (remainder filled in from reference TRBV5-4 and TRBJ1-1): ETGVTQSPTHLIKTRGQQVTLRCSSQSGHNTVSWYQQALGQGPQFIFQYYREEENGRGNFPPRFSGLQFPNYSSELNVNALELDDSALYLCASSPTDRSNTEAFFGQGTRLTVV.

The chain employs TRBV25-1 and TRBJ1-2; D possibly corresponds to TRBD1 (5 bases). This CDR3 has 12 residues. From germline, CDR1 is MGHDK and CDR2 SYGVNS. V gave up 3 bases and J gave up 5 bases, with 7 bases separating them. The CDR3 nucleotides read TGTGCCAGCAGTGACCGACAGTATGGCTACACCTTC. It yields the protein CASSDRQYGYTF.

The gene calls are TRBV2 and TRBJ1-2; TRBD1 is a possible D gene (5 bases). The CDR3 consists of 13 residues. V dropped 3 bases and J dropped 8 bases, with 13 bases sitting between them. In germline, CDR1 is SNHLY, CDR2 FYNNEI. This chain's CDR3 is CASSDPGVGGYTF. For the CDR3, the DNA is TGTGCCAGCAGTGACCCGGGGGTGGGAGGCTACACCTTC.

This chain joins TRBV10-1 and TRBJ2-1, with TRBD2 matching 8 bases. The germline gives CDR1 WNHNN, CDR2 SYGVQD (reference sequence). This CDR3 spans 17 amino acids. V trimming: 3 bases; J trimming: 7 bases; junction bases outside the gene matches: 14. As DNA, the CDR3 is TGCGCCAGCAGTGACCCCCTTGGGAGCGGGGGTATGAATGAGCAGTTCTTC. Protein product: CASSDPLGSGGMNEQFF.